Sequencing of this T cell receptor beta chain was carried out in a study of blood T cell repertoires in COVID-19. Looking at the study overall: Specimens from acute and convalescent COVID-19 originated in the United States, Italy and Spain. In each case, the material was cDNA or gDNA derived from T cells, B-cell-depleted T cells, or PBMCs.

In germline, CDR1 is LGHDT, CDR2 YNNKEL (reference sequence). The CDR3 totals 15 residues. Trimming pared 2 bases from V and 7 bases from J, leaving 15 bases between. Clones were read by immunoSEQ multiplex PCR, and TCRdb kept only the in-frame ones, dropping some. Here the sample spans about 290,000 clones, about 82% being singletons. This chain uses TRBV3-1 (or the pseudogene TRBV3-2) with TRBJ2-1; D not certain. Sequenced material: peripheral blood. The TCR originated in a woman aged 45-65 years with active or convalescent COVID-19. The CDR3 region is CASSQLGGFGNEQFF. For the CDR3, the DNA is TGTGCCAGCAGCCAACTAGGTGGTTTCGGGAATGAGCAGTTCTTC.